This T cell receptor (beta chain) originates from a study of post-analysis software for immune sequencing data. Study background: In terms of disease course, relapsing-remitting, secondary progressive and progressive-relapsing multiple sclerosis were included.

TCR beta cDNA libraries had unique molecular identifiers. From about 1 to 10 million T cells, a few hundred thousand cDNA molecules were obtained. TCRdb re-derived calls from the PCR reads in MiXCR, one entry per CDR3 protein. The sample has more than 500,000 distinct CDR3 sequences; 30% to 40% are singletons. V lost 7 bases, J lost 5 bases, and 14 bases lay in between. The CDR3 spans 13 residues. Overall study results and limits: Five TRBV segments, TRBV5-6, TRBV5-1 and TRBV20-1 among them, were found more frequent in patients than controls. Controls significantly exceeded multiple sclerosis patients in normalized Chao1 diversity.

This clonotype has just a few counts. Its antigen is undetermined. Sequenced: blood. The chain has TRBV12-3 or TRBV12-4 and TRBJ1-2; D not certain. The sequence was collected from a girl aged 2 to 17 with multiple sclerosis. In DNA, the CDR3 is TGTGCCAGCACCCCGTGGGAGAAATATGGCTACACCTTC. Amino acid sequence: CASTPWEKYGYTF.